This TCR beta chain was sequenced during a study of CD8 T cells in seronegative destructive rheumatoid arthritis (TCRdb year 2020). Background on the whole study: Most of the eight CND-RA patients were receiving biological drugs at sampling. The study compared peripheral CD8+ TCRbeta repertoires from patients with CCP-negative destructive rheumatoid arthritis (CND-RA) against repertoires from newly diagnosed seropositive RA, seronegative RA and healthy controls. Comparison cohorts of seropositive RA, seronegative RA and healthy controls came from an earlier published TCRbeta dataset rather than new sequencing. Overall study results and their limits: Compared with controls and other RA subtypes, CND-RA repertoires contained more CMV-reactive and fewer influenza A-reactive CD8+ TCRbeta sequences. Once age was adjusted for, the CD8+ TCRbeta repertoires of CND-RA patients appeared less diverse and more clonal than the repertoires of other RA subtypes. A distinct set of enriched public clonotypes appeared to be carried by CND-RA patients, and this finding was interpreted by the authors as support for a separate disease subset. The small size of the CND-RA cohort was acknowledged as a study limitation. No public clonotype enrichment survived Benjamini-Hochberg correction across the roughly 100,000 clonotypes tested. Because diagnostic samples were lacking, the TCR repertoire differences may partly reflect years of poor disease control rather than having been present at onset.

Genomic DNA from CD8+ cells was used for TCRbeta sequencing, which was performed according to the manufacturer's instructions. A genomics technology centre in Finland performed the TCRbeta sequencing with the immunoSEQ assay. Per the authors' processing: Clonotype tables from the immunoSEQ preprocessing pipeline were converted to VDJtools format, and non-productive clonotypes were removed. Samples below 10,000 reads were excluded and the rest subsampled to 10,000 reads; most of the eight CND-RA samples passed. The VDJtools CalcDiversityStats function was applied to data subsampled to 10,000 reads to calculate Shannon-Wiener, Simpson and clonality indices. To infer antigen specificity, non-singleton TCRbeta clonotypes were hard-matched against VDJdb, with no mismatches permitted. CDR3 sequences that differed by a single amino acid (Hamming distance 1) were grouped into clusters that potentially share antigen targets. After groups were resampled to six samples, public clonotypes were tested for group enrichment with one-sided Fisher's exact tests, and this procedure was repeated ten times. Imported from immuneACCESS, the table was reduced by TCRdb to in-frame sequences with V and J called. These copies leave out some clones; in studies compared against another copy, an unresolved V gene accounts for under half, and the cause of the remainder is not known. The DNA was the basis for D and trimming; V, J and clone size are from that table. For this sample there are more than 10,000 clones; roughly 80% appear just once. The ten largest account for under 35% of the sample.

V lost 4 bases and J lost 4 bases, and the count of bases not matched to a germline gene is 9. Sequences PRHDT (CDR1) and FYEKMQ (CDR2) are obtained from the germline V gene (reference sequence). The cysteine opens and the phenylalanine closes a CDR3 of 16 amino acids. Left in the record is the CDR3 DNA by itself, 48 bases read in frame from the first base. The sample holds one count of this clone. What this receptor recognizes is not known. Nothing much larger sits one base from this clone, and base qualities are not available. CND-RA patients tested negative on the clinical CCP2 antibody test, and even with active therapy their joint destruction kept progressing. Every CND-RA patient had failed conventional anti-rheumatic therapy and showed typical joint destruction in the wrists and ankles. Instead of being sampled at diagnosis, CND-RA patients were sampled after long disease histories, which in several cases spanned decades. Roughly 46 millilitres of EDTA-anticoagulated peripheral blood were collected from each patient. Density gradient separation with Ficoll-Paque PLUS was used to isolate peripheral blood mononuclear cells. CD8+ cells were isolated from fresh or cryopreserved PBMCs by AutoMACS magnetic bead positive selection, with purity checked by flow cytometry. Genomic DNA was extracted using Nucleospin Tissue or Tissue XS kits and then quantified on a Qubit 2.0 fluorometer.

The V and J segments used are TRBV13 and TRBJ1-2; the central 10 bases match TRBD1. Sequences were obtained from CD8+ T cells from blood. This TCR derives from a woman between 30 and 55 years old with seronegative destructive rheumatoid arthritis. In nucleotides, the sequence is TGTGCCAGCAGCTCGTCCCGGGACAGGGGTACCTATGGCTACACCTTC. Translated, it reads CASSSSRDRGTYGYTF. Supplemented by the reference TRBV13 and TRBJ1-2 proteins around the CDR3, the complete variable domain is AAGVIQSPRHLIKEKRETATLKCYPIPRHDTVYWYQQGPGQDPQFLISFYEKMQSDKGSIPDRFSAQQFSDYHSELNMSSLELGDSALYFCASSSSRDRGTYGYTFGSGTRLTVV.